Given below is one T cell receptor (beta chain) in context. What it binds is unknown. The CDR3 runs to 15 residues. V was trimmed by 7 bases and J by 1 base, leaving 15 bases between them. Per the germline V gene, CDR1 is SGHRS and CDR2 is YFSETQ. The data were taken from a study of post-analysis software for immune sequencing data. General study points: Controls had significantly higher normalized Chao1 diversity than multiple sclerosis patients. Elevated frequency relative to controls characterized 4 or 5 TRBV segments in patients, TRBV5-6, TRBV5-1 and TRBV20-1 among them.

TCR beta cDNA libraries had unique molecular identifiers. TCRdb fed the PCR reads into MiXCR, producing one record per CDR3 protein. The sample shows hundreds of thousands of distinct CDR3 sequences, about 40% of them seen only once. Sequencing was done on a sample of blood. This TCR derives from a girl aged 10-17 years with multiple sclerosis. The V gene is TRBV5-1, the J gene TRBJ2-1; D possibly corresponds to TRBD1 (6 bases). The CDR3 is CASQLGDISYNEQFF. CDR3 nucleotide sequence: TGCGCCAGCCAGTTAGGGGACATTTCCTACAATGAGCAGTTCTTC.